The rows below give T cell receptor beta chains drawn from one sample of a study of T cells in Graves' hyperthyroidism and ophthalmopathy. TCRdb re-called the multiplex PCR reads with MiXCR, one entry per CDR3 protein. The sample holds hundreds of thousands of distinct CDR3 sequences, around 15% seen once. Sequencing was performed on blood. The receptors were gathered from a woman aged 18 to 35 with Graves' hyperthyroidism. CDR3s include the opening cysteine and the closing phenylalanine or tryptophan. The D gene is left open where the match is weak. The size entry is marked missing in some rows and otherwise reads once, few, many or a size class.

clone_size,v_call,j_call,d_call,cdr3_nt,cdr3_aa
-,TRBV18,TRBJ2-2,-,TGTGCCAGCTCACCCATCCAGGCCGGAACCGGGGAGCTGTTTTTT,CASSPIQAGTGELFF
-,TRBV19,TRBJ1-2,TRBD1,TGTGCCAGTAGTATCGGACAGGGGGCTGGCGTCTATGGCTACACCTTC,CASSIGQGAGVYGYTF
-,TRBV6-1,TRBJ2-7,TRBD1,TGTGCCAGCAAAACTGGACAGGGCTACGAGCAGTACTTC,CASKTGQGYEQYF
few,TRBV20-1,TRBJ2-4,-,TGCAGTGCTTACACACCCGGGAACAAAAACATTCAGTACTTC,CSAYTPGNKNIQYF
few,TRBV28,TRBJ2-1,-,TGTGCCAGCAGTACCGGGACGAGAGAGGTGGATGAGCAGTTCTTC,CASSTGTREVDEQFF
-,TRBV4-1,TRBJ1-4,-,TGCGCCAGCAGCCAAGTAGGAGGGCTTAGCTTGGGTGAAAAACTGTTTTTT,CASSQVGGLSLGEKLFF
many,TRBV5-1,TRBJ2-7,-,TGCGCCAGCAGCTTCGGAGACGGTACCTACGAGCAGTACTTC,CASSFGDGTYEQYF
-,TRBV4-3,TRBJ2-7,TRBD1,TGCGCCAGCAGCCACCAGGACAGGGAAATCTACGAGCAGTACTTC,CASSHQDREIYEQYF
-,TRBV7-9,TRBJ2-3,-,TGTGCCAGCAGCCAACAGGGGGGGGATACGCAGTATTTT,CASSQQGGDTQYF
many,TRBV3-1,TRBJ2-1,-,TGTGCCAGCAGCCAAGGCCCGCTAAATGAGCAGTTCTTC,CASSQGPLNEQFF
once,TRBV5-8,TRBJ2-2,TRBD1,TGTGCCAGCAGCATAAGGACAGGGCAGAACACCGGGGAGCTGTTTTTT,CASSIRTGQNTGELFF
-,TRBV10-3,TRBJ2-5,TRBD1,TGTGCCATCTCCCGGACAGGGCGAGAAGAGACCCAGTACTTC,CAISRTGREETQYF
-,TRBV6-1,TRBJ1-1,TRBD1,TGTGCCAGCAGTGAACCCCGACAGGGGAGAATAACTGAAGCTTTCTTT,CASSEPRQGRITEAFF
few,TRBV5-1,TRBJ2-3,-,TGCGCCAGCAGCTTCCAGAGAGCAGATACGCAGTATTTT,CASSFQRADTQYF
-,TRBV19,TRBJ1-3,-,TGTGCCAGCTCGAACTCTGGAAACACCATATATTTT,CASSNSGNTIYF
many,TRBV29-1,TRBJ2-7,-,TGCAGCGTTGGTCCTTCAAGGCCGGACAGCTACTACGAGCAGTACTTC,CSVGPSRPDSYYEQYF
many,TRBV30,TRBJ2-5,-,TGTGCCTGGAGTGTGGGGGGAGCCGAGACCCAGTACTTC,CAWSVGGAETQYF
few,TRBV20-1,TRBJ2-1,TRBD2,TGCAGTGCTAGTGGGAGGGAGGTGGGCCCGGGGGAAGTGGACTACAATGAGCAGTTCTTC,CSASGREVGPGEVDYNEQFF
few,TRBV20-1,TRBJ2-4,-,TGCAGTGCTCCGAGGGGGAGAGGGGTCAAAAACATTCAGTACTTC,CSAPRGRGVKNIQYF
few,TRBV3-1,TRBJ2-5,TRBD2,TGTGCCAGCAGCCAAGATCGGCGGCTAGCGGGCCCTGGATGGGAGACCCAGTACTTC,CASSQDRRLAGPGWETQYF
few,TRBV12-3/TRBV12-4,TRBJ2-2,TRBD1,TGTGCCAGCAGTTGGGACGGGACAGTAAACACCGGGGAGCTGTTTTTT,CASSWDGTVNTGELFF
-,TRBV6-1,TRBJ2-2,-,TGTGCCAGCAGTCAGGAGGGGGCGGCCCGGAGCGGGGAGCTGTTTTTT,CASSQEGAARSGELFF
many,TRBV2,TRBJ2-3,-,TGTGCCAGTCGAGGGGTAGATACGCAGTATTTT,CASRGVDTQYF
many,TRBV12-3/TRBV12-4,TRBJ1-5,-,TGTGCCAGCAGTTTAGTGCGTAGCAATCAGCCCCAGCATTTT,CASSLVRSNQPQHF